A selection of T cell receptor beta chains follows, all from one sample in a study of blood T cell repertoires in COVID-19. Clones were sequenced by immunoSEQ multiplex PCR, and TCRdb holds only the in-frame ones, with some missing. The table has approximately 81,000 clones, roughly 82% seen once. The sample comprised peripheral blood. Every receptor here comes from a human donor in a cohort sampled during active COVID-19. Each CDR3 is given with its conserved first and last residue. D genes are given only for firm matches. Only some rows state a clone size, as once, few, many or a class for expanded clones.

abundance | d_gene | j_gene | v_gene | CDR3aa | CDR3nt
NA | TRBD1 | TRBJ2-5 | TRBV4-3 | CASSQVPGGLETQYF | TGCGCCAGCAGCCAAGTACCAGGGGGATTAGAGACCCAGTACTTC
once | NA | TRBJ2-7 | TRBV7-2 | CASSAARYEQYF | TGTGCCAGCAGCGCTGCTAGGTACGAGCAGTACTTC
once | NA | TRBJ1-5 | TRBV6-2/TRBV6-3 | CASSPGGEGNQPQHF | TGTGCCAGCAGTCCCGGCGGGGAAGGGAATCAGCCCCAGCATTTT
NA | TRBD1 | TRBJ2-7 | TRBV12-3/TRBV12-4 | CASSIGTAYEQYF | TGTGCCAGCAGTATCGGGACAGCCTACGAGCAGTACTTC
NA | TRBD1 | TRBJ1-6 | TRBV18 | CASSPDGTGGNSPLHF | TGTGCCAGCTCACCGGACGGGACAGGGGGGAATTCACCCCTCCACTTT
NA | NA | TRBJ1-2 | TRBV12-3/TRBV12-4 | CASTPSGGAGYTF | TGTGCCAGCACCCCAAGTGGGGGGGCCGGCTACACCTTC
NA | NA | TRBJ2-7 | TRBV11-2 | CASSIDREQYF | TGTGCCAGCAGCATCGACAGGGAGCAGTACTTC
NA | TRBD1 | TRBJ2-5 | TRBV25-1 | CASSESPGQGFTGETQYF | TGTGCCAGCAGTGAGTCCCCGGGACAGGGTTTTACAGGGGAGACCCAGTACTTC
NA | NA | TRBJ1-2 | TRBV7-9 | CASSLGHSYGYTF | TGTGCCAGCAGCTTGGGACACTCCTATGGCTACACCTTC
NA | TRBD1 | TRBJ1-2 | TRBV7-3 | CASSADAGQGTYGYTF | TGTGCCAGCAGCGCCGACGCGGGACAGGGTACTTATGGCTACACCTTC
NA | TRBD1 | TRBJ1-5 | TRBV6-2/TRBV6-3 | CASSSGTGVSSNQPQHF | TGTGCCAGCAGTTCCGGGACAGGGGTTTCTAGCAATCAGCCCCAGCATTTT
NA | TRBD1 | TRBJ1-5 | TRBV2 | CASRGTGYQPQHF | TGTGCCAGCAGAGGGACAGGGTATCAGCCCCAGCATTTT
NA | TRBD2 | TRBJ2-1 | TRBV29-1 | CSVQSGGSSYNEQFF | TGCAGCGTACAGAGCGGGGGTAGCTCCTACAATGAGCAGTTCTTC
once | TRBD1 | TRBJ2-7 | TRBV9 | CASSARDRHSYEQYF | TGTGCCAGCAGCGCCCGGGACAGGCACTCCTACGAGCAGTACTTC
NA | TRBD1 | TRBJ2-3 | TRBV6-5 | CASSRRDRSMQYF | TGTGCCAGCAGCCGCCGGGACAGGTCGATGCAGTATTTT
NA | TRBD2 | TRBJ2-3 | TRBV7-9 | CASSPGTSGTDTQYF | TGTGCCAGCAGCCCCGGGACTAGCGGAACAGATACGCAGTATTTT
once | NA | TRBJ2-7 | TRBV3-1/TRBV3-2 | CASSPGGRSYEQYF | TGTGCCAGCAGCCCAGGTGGCCGCTCCTACGAGCAGTACTTC
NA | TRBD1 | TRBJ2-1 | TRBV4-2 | CASSQLWDRVYNEQFF | TGTGCCAGCAGCCAACTCTGGGACAGGGTTTACAATGAGCAGTTCTTC
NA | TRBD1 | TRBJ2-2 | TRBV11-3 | CASSSGTANTGELFF | TGTGCCAGCAGCTCCGGGACAGCCAACACCGGGGAGCTGTTTTTT
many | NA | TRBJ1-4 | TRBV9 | CASSVGAVNEKLFF | TGTGCCAGCAGCGTAGGTGCAGTTAATGAAAAACTGTTTTTT
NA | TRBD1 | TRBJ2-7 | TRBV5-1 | CASSLAPGQGAREQYF | TGCGCCAGCAGCTTGGCCCCGGGACAGGGGGCGCGGGAGCAGTACTTC
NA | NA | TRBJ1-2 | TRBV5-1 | CASSLTGANYGYTF | TGCGCCAGCAGCTTGACAGGAGCTAACTATGGCTACACCTTC
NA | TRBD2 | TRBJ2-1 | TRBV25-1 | CASGLAGGGEQFF | TGTGCCAGCGGACTAGCGGGGGGCGGTGAGCAGTTCTTC
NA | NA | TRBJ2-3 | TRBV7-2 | CASSRGYYTDTQYF | TGTGCCAGCAGCCGCGGATACTACACAGATACGCAGTATTTT
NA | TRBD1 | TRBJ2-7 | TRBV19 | CASSNRGTSYEQYF | TGTGCCAGTAGTAACAGGGGTACGTCCTACGAGCAGTACTTC
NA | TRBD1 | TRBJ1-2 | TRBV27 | CASSTTGQGTPYQGYTF | TGTGCCAGCAGTACTACGGGACAGGGAACCCCGTACCAAGGCTACACCTTC
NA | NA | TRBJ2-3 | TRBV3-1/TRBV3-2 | CASSQDPSGADTQYF | TGTGCCAGCAGCCAAGACCCTTCCGGTGCAGATACGCAGTATTTT
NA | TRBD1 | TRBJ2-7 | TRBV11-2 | CASSKDRAALEQYF | TGTGCCAGCAGCAAGGACAGGGCGGCTCTCGAGCAGTACTTC
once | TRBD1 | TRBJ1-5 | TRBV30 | CAWSPGGNQPQHF | TGTGCCTGGAGTCCAGGGGGAAATCAGCCCCAGCATTTT
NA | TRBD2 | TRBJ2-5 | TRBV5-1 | CASSLEGSGGVETQYF | TGCGCCAGCAGCTTGGAAGGAAGCGGGGGAGTTGAGACCCAGTACTTC
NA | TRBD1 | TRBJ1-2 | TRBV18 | CASSPPGQGGGYTF | TGTGCCAGCTCACCACCGGGACAGGGAGGAGGCTACACCTTC
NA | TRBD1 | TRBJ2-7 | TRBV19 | CASSIEGTGVYEQYF | TGTGCCAGTAGTATAGAAGGGACAGGGGTTTACGAGCAGTACTTC
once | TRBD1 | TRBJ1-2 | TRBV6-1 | CASSEGGDRTFYGYTF | TGTGCCAGCAGTGAGGGGGGGGACAGGACCTTCTATGGCTACACCTTC
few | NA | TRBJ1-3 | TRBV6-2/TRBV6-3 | CASSYTTTGTGNTIYF | TGTGCCAGCAGTTATACCACGACAGGAACTGGAAACACCATATATTTT
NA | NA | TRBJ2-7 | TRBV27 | CASSLSSQYEQYF | TGTGCCAGCAGTTTATCGTCACAGTACGAGCAGTACTTC
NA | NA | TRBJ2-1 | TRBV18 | CASSPVNRGGNEQFF | TGTGCCAGCTCACCTGTCAACAGGGGAGGCAATGAGCAGTTCTTC
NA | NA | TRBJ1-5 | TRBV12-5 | CASGLEELQPQHF | TGTGCTAGTGGTTTAGAGGAACTTCAGCCCCAGCATTTT
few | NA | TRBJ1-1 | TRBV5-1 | CASSLEEKLNTEAFF | TGCGCCAGCAGCTTGGAGGAGAAGTTGAACACTGAAGCTTTCTTT
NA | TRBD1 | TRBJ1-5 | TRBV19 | CASSPGTGTNQLQHF | TGTGCCAGTAGTCCCGGGACAGGAACCAATCAGCTCCAGCATTTT
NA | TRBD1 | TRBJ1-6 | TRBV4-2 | CASSHGTENYNSPLHF | TGTGCCAGCAGCCACGGGACAGAAAACTATAATTCACCCCTCCACTTT